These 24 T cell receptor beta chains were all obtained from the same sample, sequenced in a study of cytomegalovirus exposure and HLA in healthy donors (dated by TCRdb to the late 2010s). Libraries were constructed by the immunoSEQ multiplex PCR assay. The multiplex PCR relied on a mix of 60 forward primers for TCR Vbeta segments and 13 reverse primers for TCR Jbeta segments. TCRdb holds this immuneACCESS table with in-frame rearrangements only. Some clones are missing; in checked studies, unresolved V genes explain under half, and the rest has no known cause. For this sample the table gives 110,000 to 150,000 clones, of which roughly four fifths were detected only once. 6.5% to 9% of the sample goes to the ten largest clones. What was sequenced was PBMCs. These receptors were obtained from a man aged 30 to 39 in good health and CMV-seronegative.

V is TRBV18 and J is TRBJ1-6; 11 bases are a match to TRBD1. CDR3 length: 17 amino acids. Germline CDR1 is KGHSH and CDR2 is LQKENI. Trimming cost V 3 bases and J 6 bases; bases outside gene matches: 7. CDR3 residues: CASSPLGQGVSNSPLHF. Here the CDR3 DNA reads TGTGCCAGCTCACCGTTGGGACAGGGGGTTTCTAATTCACCCCTCCACTTT.

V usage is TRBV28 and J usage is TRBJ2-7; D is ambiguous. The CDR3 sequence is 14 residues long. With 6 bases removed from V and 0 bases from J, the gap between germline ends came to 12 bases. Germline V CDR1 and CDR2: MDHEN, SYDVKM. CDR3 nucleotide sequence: TGTGCCAGCAGCGCCTTTGCGCTCTCCTACGAGCAGTACTTC. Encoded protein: CASSAFALSYEQYF.

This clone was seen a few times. The CDR3 reads CASSPPSDTHEQYF. CDR3 DNA sequence: TGTGCCAGCAGTCCTCCCAGTGACACCCACGAGCAGTACTTC. The chain uses TRBV28 and TRBJ2-7, with no clear D. The germline V gene has CDR1 MDHEN and CDR2 SYDVKM. The CDR3 runs 14 residues. Deletions cut 5 bases from V and 5 bases from J, with 16 bases between.

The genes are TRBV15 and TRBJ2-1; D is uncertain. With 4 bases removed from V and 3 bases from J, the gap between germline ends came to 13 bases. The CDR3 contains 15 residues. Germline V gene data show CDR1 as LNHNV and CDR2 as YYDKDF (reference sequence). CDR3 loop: CATSKADGDYNEQFF. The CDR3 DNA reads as TGTGCCACCAGCAAGGCAGACGGAGACTACAATGAGCAGTTCTTC.

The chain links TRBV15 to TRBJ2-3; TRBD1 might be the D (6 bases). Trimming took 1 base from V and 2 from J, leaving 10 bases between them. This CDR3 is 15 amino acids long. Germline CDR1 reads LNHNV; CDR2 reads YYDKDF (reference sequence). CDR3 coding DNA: TGTGCCACCAGCAGAGTAGGACAGTCCACAGATACGCAGTATTTT. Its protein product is CATSRVGQSTDTQYF.

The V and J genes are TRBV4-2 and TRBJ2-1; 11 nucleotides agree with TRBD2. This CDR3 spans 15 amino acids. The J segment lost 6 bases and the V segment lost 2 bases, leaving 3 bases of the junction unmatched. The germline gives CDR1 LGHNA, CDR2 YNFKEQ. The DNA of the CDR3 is TGTGCCAGCAGCCAACGGGGACTAGCGGTCAATGAGCAGTTCTTC. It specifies CASSQRGLAVNEQFF.

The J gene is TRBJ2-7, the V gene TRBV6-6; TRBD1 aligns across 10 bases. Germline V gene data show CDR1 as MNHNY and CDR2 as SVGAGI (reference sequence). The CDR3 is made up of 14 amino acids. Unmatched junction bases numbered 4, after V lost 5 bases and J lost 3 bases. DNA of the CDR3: TGTGCCAGCAGTACCAGGACAGGGGGCTACGAGCAGTACTTC. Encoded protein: CASSTRTGGYEQYF.

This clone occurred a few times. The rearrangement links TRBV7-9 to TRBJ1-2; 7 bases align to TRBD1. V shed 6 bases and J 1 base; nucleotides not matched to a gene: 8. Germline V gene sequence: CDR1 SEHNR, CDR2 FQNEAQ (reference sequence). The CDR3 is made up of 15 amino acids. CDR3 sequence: CASSLDRTFNYGYTF. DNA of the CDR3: TGTGCCAGCAGTTTGGACAGGACTTTTAACTATGGCTACACCTTC.

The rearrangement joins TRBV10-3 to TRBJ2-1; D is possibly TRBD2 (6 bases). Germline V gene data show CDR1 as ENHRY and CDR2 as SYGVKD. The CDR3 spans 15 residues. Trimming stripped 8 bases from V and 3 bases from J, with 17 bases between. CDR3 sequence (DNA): TGTGCCATCGGCACGCTGGGGGGATACTACAATGAGCAGTTCTTC. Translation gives CAIGTLGGYYNEQFF.

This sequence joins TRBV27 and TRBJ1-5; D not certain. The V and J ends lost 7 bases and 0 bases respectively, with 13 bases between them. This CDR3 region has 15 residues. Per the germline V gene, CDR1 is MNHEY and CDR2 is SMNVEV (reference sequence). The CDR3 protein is CASMRSGYSNQPQHF. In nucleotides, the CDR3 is TGTGCCAGCATGAGGTCGGGTTATAGCAATCAGCCCCAGCATTTT.

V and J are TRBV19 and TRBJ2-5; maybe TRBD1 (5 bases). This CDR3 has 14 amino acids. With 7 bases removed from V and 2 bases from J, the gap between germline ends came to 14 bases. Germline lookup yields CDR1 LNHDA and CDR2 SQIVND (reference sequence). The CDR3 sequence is CASKEGAVQETQYF. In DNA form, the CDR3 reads TGTGCCAGTAAAGAAGGGGCAGTACAAGAGACCCAGTACTTC.

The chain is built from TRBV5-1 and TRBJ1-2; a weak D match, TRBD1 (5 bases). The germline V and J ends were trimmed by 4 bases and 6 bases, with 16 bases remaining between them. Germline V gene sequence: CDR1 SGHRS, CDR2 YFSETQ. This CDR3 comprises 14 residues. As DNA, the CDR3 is TGCGCCAGCAGCGCAGGGTCCGGCAAGGATGGCTACACCTTC. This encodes CASSAGSGKDGYTF.

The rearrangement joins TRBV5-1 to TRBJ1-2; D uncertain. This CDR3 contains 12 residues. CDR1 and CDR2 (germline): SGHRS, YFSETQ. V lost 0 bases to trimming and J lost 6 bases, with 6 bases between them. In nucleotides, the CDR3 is TGCGCCAGCAGCTTGGGGCTGGATGGCTACACCTTC. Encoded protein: CASSLGLDGYTF.

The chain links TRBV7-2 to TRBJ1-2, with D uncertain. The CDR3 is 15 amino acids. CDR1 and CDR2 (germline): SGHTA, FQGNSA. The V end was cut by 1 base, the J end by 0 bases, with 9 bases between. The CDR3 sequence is CASSLDGGTNYGYTF. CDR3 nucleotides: TGTGCCAGCAGCTTAGACGGTGGTACTAACTATGGCTACACCTTC.

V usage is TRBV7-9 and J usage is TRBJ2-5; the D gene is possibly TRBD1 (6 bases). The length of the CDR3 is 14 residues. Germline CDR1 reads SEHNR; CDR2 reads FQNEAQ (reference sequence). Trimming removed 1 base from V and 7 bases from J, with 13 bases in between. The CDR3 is CASSLEAGTMTQYF. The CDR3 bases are TGTGCCAGCAGCTTAGAGGCAGGGACAATGACCCAGTACTTC.

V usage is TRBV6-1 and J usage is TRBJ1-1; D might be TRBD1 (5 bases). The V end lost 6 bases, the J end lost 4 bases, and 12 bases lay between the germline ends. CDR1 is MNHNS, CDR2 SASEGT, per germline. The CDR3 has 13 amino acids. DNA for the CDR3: TGTGCCAGCAGGGGAGGGGCTTCCACTGAAGCTTTCTTT. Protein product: CASRGGASTEAFF.

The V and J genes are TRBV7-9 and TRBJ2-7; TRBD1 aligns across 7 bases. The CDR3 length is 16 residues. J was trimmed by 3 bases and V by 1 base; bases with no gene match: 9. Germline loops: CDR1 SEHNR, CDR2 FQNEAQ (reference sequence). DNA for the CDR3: TGTGCCAGCAGCTTAGACGACAGGGCCGAGGGCTACGAGCAGTACTTC. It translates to CASSLDDRAEGYEQYF.

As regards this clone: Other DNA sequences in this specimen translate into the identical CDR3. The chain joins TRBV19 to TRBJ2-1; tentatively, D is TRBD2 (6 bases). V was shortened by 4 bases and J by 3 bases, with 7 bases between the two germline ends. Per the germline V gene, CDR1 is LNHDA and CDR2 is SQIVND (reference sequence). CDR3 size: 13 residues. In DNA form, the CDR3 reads TGTGCCAGTAGTACGGGACTCTACAATGAGCAGTTCTTC. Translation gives CASSTGLYNEQFF.

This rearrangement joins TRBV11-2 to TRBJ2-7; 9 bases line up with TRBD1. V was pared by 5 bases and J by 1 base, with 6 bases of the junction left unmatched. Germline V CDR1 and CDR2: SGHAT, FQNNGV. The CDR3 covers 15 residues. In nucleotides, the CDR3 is TGTGCCAGCAGCCGAACCGGGACAGGGTCCTACGAGCAGTACTTC. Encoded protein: CASSRTGTGSYEQYF.

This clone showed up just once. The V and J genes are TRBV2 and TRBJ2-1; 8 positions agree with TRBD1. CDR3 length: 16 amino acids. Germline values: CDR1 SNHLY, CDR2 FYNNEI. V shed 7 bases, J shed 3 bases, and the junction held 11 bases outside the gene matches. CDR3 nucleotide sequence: TGTGCCAGCACCCGAAGCTGGACAGGGAACTACAATGAGCAGTTCTTC. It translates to CASTRSWTGNYNEQFF. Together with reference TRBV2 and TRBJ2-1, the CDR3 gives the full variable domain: EPEVTQTPSHQVTQMGQEVILRCVPISNHLYFYWYRQILGQKVEFLVSFYNNEISEKSEIFDDQFSVERPDGSNFTLKIRSTKLEDSAMYFCASTRSWTGNYNEQFFGPGTRLTVL.

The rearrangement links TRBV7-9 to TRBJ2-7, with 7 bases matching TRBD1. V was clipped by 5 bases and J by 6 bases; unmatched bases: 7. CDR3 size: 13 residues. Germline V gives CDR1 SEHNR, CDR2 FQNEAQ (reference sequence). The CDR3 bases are TGTGCCAGCAGCGCCCAACAGGGGACCGAGCAGTACTTC. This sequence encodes CASSAQQGTEQYF.

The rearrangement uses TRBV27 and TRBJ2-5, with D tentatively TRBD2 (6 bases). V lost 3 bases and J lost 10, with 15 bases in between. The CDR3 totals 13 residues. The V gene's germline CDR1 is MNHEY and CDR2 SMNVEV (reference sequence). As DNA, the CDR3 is TGTGCCAGCAGTTTTGGGGACCTTAGCGGCCAGTACTTC. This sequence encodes CASSFGDLSGQYF.

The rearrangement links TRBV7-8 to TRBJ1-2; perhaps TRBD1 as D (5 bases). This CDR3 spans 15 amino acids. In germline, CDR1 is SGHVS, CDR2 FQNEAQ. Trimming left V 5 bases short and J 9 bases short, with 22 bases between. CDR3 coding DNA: TGTGCCAGCAGCCTCTGGACAAGGCAAAGTAAGAGCTACACCTTC. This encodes CASSLWTRQSKSYTF.

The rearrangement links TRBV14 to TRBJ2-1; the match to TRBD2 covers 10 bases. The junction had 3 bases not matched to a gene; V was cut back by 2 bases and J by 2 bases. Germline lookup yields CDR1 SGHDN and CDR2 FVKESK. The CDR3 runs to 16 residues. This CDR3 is CASSQPGLATYNEQFF. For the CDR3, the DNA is TGTGCCAGCAGCCAACCGGGACTAGCGACCTACAATGAGCAGTTCTTC.